Below are 29 T cell receptor beta chains sequenced from a single sample in a study of cytomegalovirus exposure and HLA in healthy donors. The PCR had 60 Vbeta and 13 Jbeta primers. The repertoire was sequenced with immunoSEQ multiplex PCR; TCRdb's copy has only in-frame clones and lacks some. The profile covers about 160,000 clones, with about three quarters appearing a single time and approximately 1.5% taken by the ten largest. The sample taken for sequencing was PBMCs. The receptors come from a woman in her thirties in good health and CMV-seronegative.

The V call is TRBV29-1, the J call TRBJ2-7, with TRBD1 identical over 8 bases. Trimming removed 5 bases from V and 3 bases from J; junction bases left unmatched: 6. This CDR3 region has 13 residues. The germline V gene encodes CDR1 SQVTM and CDR2 ANQGSEA. The CDR3 sequence: CSVSGTGNYEQYF. The CDR3 DNA reads as TGCAGCGTTTCTGGGACAGGCAACTACGAGCAGTACTTC.

The CDR3 loop is CASSTGTAYQPQHF. The CDR3 region has the DNA TGTGCCAGTAGTACCGGGACTGCGTATCAGCCCCAGCATTTT. J is TRBJ1-5 and V is TRBV19; perhaps TRBD1 as D (5 bases). CDR1 is LNHDA, CDR2 SQIVND, per germline (reference sequence). The CDR3 has 14 residues. Deletions cut 4 bases from V and 5 bases from J, with 12 bases between. Supplemented by reference TRBV19 and TRBJ1-5, the full variable domain reads DGGITQSPKYLFRKEGQNVTLSCEQNLNHDAMYWYRQDPGQGLRLIYYSQIVNDFQKGDIAEGYSVSREKKESFPLTVTSAQKNPTAFYLCASSTGTAYQPQHFGDGTRLSIL.

This clone was seen more than once but under ten times. The genes are TRBV7-3 and TRBJ1-2, with 8 bases matching TRBD1. CDR1 and CDR2 (germline): SGHTA, FQGTGA. V gave up 2 bases and J gave up 3 bases; unmatched junction bases: 8. The CDR3 is 16 residues long. This chain's CDR3 is CASSLAGGVEDYGYTF. The CDR3 DNA reads TGTGCCAGCAGCTTAGCAGGGGGCGTTGAGGACTATGGCTACACCTTC.

The chain joins TRBV6-6 to TRBJ1-5; D is undetermined. The CDR3 covers 14 residues. V was cut by 0 bases and J by 5 bases, with 8 bases left in between. CDR1 and CDR2 (germline): MNHNY, SVGAGI (reference sequence). The CDR3 region is CASSYSRGDQPQHF. CDR3 DNA sequence: TGTGCCAGCAGTTACTCGCGGGGAGATCAGCCCCAGCATTTT.

The J gene is TRBJ1-5, the V gene TRBV30, with 7 bases fitting TRBD1. The germline V gene encodes CDR1 GTSNPN and CDR2 SVGIG (reference sequence). This CDR3 contains 14 residues. V gave up 3 bases and J gave up 6 bases; unmatched junction bases: 8. For the CDR3, the DNA is TGTGCCTGGAGCCCAGGGCAGGGGGGTCAGCCCCAGCATTTT. Its protein product is CAWSPGQGGQPQHF.

The chain is built from TRBV28 and TRBJ2-1; 14 bases map to TRBD2. The CDR3 extends over 19 amino acids. The germline V gene has CDR1 MDHEN and CDR2 SYDVKM. Trimming cost V 3 bases and J 5 bases; bases outside gene matches: 12. The CDR3 nucleotides read TGTGCCAGCAGTTTCTCCCTGACTAGCGGGGGGGAGATTCACAATGAGCAGTTCTTC. It translates to CASSFSLTSGGEIHNEQFF.

The chain employs TRBV5-6 and TRBJ1-2, with TRBD1 as a possible D gene (6 bases). The length of the CDR3 is 14 residues. V was cut by 3 bases and J by 6 bases, with 15 bases left in between. The germline CDR1 and CDR2 sequences are SGHDT and YYEEEE. CDR3 sequence reads: CASSSGRGGHGYTF. CDR3 DNA: TGTGCCAGCAGCTCGGGAAGGGGGGGTCATGGCTACACCTTC.

The rearrangement links TRBV30 to TRBJ1-4; 8 positions agree with TRBD1. V lost 2 bases to trimming and J lost 2 bases; unmatched junction nucleotides: 7. The CDR3 runs to 16 residues. CDR1 is GTSNPN and CDR2 is SVGIG in the germline V gene (reference sequence). CDR3 coding DNA: TGTGCCTGGAGTATCTCAGGGGGCTGGACTAATGAAAAACTGTTTTTT. Its translation is CAWSISGGWTNEKLFF.

The CDR3 protein is CASSHQFSGGETEAFF. The CDR3 DNA is TGTGCCAGCAGCCACCAGTTCTCGGGGGGGGAGACTGAAGCTTTCTTT. The chain joins TRBV7-3 to TRBJ1-1; D is perhaps TRBD1 (5 bases). The CDR3 is 16 residues long. The V gene's germline CDR1 is SGHTA and CDR2 FQGTGA. Trimming pared 5 bases from V and 5 bases from J, leaving 21 bases between.

The V call is TRBV11-2, the J call TRBJ2-2; 10 bases are shared with TRBD1. The CDR3 consists of 19 residues. V lost 8 bases to trimming and J lost 3 bases; unmatched junction nucleotides: 18. CDR1 is SGHAT and CDR2 is FQNNGV in the germline V gene. CDR3 region: CASHGTGDPWVADTGELFF. The CDR3 DNA follows: TGTGCCAGCCATGGGACAGGGGACCCCTGGGTCGCGGACACCGGGGAGCTGTTTTTT.

This chain links TRBV5-1 with TRBJ1-2; 8 bases are a match to TRBD1. Germline loops: CDR1 SGHRS, CDR2 YFSETQ. This CDR3 has 14 residues. With V trimmed by 2 bases and J by 6 bases, 6 bases remained unmatched. In DNA form, the CDR3 reads TGCGCCAGCAGCTTATTTCGGGACAGGAATGGCTACACCTTC. It yields the protein CASSLFRDRNGYTF.

This sequence joins TRBV18 and TRBJ2-7; TRBD1 agrees at 7 bases. The CDR3 is 14 residues long. The germline CDR1 and CDR2 sequences are KGHSH and LQKENI. V shed 2 bases and J 1 base; nucleotides not matched to a gene: 2. The CDR3 coding sequence is TGTGCCAGCTCACCAGCGACAGGGTCCTACGAGCAGTACTTC. It encodes CASSPATGSYEQYF.

The J gene is TRBJ2-2, the V gene TRBV5-6, with 9 bases lining up with TRBD1. Germline V gene lookup returns CDR1 SGHDT and CDR2 YYEEEE. The junction had 6 bases not matched to a gene; V was cut back by 5 bases and J by 4 bases. The CDR3 sequence is 15 residues long. The CDR3 bases are TGTGCCAGCAGGATCCGGGACAGGGCCACCGGGGAGCTGTTTTTT. The encoded protein is CASRIRDRATGELFF.

The CDR3 DNA is TGTGCCAGCACTCTTAGAAGACAGGCCAACTATGGCTACACCTTC. The encoded protein is CASTLRRQANYGYTF. The chain links TRBV5-6 to TRBJ1-2, with D possibly matching TRBD1 (6 bases). V was shortened by 6 bases and J by 2 bases, with 17 bases between the two germline ends. Germline-derived CDR1 and CDR2 are SGHDT and YYEEEE. This CDR3 spans 15 amino acids.

V gene TRBV7-3 combines with J gene TRBJ1-1; D may be TRBD1 (5 bases). The CDR3 has 13 residues. V shed 8 bases and J shed 1 base, with 11 bases lying between them. Germline CDR1 and CDR2: SGHTA and FQGTGA. CDR3 residues: CASREGTNTEAFF. The CDR3 DNA reads as TGTGCCAGCCGGGAGGGGACGAACACTGAAGCTTTCTTT.

There are many counts of this clone. This CDR3 is CASSLGTGAGAVTQYF. The CDR3 DNA is TGTGCCAGCAGCTTGGGGACAGGGGCGGGGGCGGTCACGCAGTATTTT. The J gene is TRBJ2-3, the V gene TRBV5-6, with 9 positions matching TRBD1. Looked up from germline, CDR1 is SGHDT and CDR2 is YYEEEE. V dropped 0 bases and J dropped 9; count of bases not matched to a gene: 11. This CDR3 has 16 residues.

The chain joins TRBV19 to TRBJ1-6; no definite D call. Germline lookup yields CDR1 LNHDA and CDR2 SQIVND (reference sequence). The CDR3 length is 13 residues. V dropped 5 bases and J dropped 9 bases, with 11 bases sitting between them. The CDR3 loop reads CASSRETSSPLHF. CDR3 sequence (DNA): TGTGCCAGTAGTCGGGAAACGAGTTCACCCCTCCACTTT.

The V call is TRBV7-8, the J call TRBJ1-2, with a weak D call TRBD1 (6 bases). V was cut by 8 bases and J by 8 bases, with 18 bases left in between. The CDR3 covers 13 residues. Germline V gene lookup returns CDR1 SGHVS and CDR2 FQNEAQ. The CDR3 nucleotides are TGTGCCAGCGGCGGACAGTTGGGGTGGGGCTACACCTTC. It is translated as CASGGQLGWGYTF.

The chain recombines TRBV2 with TRBJ2-1; D is possibly TRBD2 (6 bases). The CDR3 is 16 amino acids. The germline V gene encodes CDR1 SNHLY and CDR2 FYNNEI. The V end lost 1 base, the J end lost 3 bases, and 13 bases lay between the germline ends. The CDR3 reads CASSEGHFGGYNEQFF. The CDR3 DNA is TGTGCCAGCAGTGAAGGTCATTTCGGGGGCTACAATGAGCAGTTCTTC.

The rearrangement links TRBV7-9 to TRBJ1-2, with D maybe TRBD1 (6 bases). This CDR3 contains 13 residues. Germline assignment: CDR1 SEHNR and CDR2 FQNEAQ (reference sequence). Trimming cost V 3 bases and J 3 bases, with 8 bases left between them. CDR3: CASSLTGYYGYTF. The DNA for the CDR3 is TGTGCCAGCAGCTTGACAGGATACTATGGCTACACCTTC.

V usage is TRBV18 and J usage is TRBJ2-6; D might be TRBD1 (5 bases). Looked up from germline, CDR1 is KGHSH and CDR2 is LQKENI. The CDR3 has 17 residues. Between the trimmed V and J ends, which lost 5 bases and 0 bases, there was a span of 14 bases. The CDR3 bases are TGTGCCAGCTCAATAGGGCAGGGCGACTCTGGGGCCAACGTCCTGACTTTC. It codes for CASSIGQGDSGANVLTF.

DNA for the CDR3: TGTGCCAGTAGTATATCTGGAGGGGTCGAGCAGTACTTC. Protein: CASSISGGVEQYF. The rearrangement joins TRBV19 to TRBJ2-7; D might be TRBD2 (6 bases). There are 13 residues in the CDR3. Germline V lookup: CDR1 LNHDA, CDR2 SQIVND (reference sequence). V was clipped by 2 bases and J by 6 bases, with 11 bases between them.

CDR3 residues: CASGRTPTYEQYF. As DNA, the CDR3 is TGTGCTAGTGGTAGGACTCCGACCTACGAGCAGTACTTC. This sequence joins TRBV12-5 and TRBJ2-7; D possibly corresponds to TRBD2 (5 bases). This CDR3 contains 13 residues. The germline CDR1 and CDR2 sequences are LGHNT and FRNRAP. V lost 5 bases and J 2 bases, leaving 10 bases between the germline ends.

The J gene is TRBJ2-3, the V gene TRBV5-1; the D gene is possibly TRBD1 (5 bases). The CDR3 sequence is 13 residues long. Germline lookup yields CDR1 SGHRS and CDR2 YFSETQ. With 4 bases removed from V and 3 bases from J, the gap between germline ends came to 9 bases. The CDR3 is CASSDRQTDTQYF. Written as DNA, the CDR3 is TGCGCCAGCAGCGACAGACAGACAGATACGCAGTATTTT.

The V gene is TRBV2, the J gene TRBJ1-6; 10 nucleotides match TRBD1. V shed 6 bases, J shed 10 bases, and the junction held 9 bases outside the gene matches. Germline V CDR1 and CDR2: SNHLY, FYNNEI. The CDR3 length is 15 residues. The CDR3 DNA follows: TGTGCCAGCAGCGACCCGGGACAGGGGTTCTCACCCCTCCACTTT. As protein: CASSDPGQGFSPLHF. The whole variable domain, filled in from reference TRBV2 and TRBJ1-6, reads EPEVTQTPSHQVTQMGQEVILRCVPISNHLYFYWYRQILGQKVEFLVSFYNNEISEKSEIFDDQFSVERPDGSNFTLKIRSTKLEDSAMYFCASSDPGQGFSPLHFGNGTRLTVT.

The chain recombines TRBV5-1 with TRBJ2-6; D is unresolved. The V end lost 4 bases, the J end lost 0 bases, and 8 bases lay between the germline ends. Germline V gene sequence: CDR1 SGHRS, CDR2 YFSETQ. This CDR3 is built from 15 residues. CDR3 DNA sequence: TGCGCCAGCAGCCTATCAAACTCTGGGGCCAACGTCCTGACTTTC. Protein product: CASSLSNSGANVLTF.

The CDR3 loop reads CASSTGSGNTIYF. The CDR3 nucleotides are TGTGCCAGCTCAACGGGGTCTGGAAACACCATATATTTT. This chain joins TRBV6-1 and TRBJ1-3, with D uncertain. Trimming took 8 bases from V and 1 from J, leaving 9 bases between them. Germline V CDR1 and CDR2: MNHNS, SASEGT. This CDR3 spans 13 amino acids.

V gene TRBV6-5 combines with J gene TRBJ1-4; D might be TRBD1 (5 bases). V lost 6 bases to trimming and J lost 8 bases, with 16 bases between them. This CDR3 is 14 amino acids long. CDR1 MNHEY and CDR2 SVGAGI come from the germline V gene. The CDR3 nucleotides read TGTGCCAGCAGACCCGTGGGGCCCTGGGAAAAACTGTTTTTT. Its translation is CASRPVGPWEKLFF.

The gene calls are TRBV29-1 and TRBJ2-7, with 7 bases that match TRBD1. Germline CDR1 and CDR2: SQVTM and ANQGSEA. V was pared by 4 bases and J by 3 bases, with 0 bases of the junction left unmatched. This CDR3 has 11 residues. The CDR3 spells CSVGTGYEQYF. The DNA of the CDR3 is TGCAGCGTTGGGACAGGCTACGAGCAGTACTTC.